The entry below describes one T cell receptor beta chain. Its antigen is still unknown. The sample is drawn from a study of OX40 agonist ivuxolimab in advanced cancers. Study-wide results and limits: There were, on average, more expanded clones in CD8+ T cells than in CD4+.

With V trimmed by 4 bases and J by 2 bases, 4 bases remained unmatched. The CDR3 has 15 residues. Germline V gene lookup returns CDR1 SGDLS and CDR2 YYNGEE. At cycle 4 day 1, cycle 7 day 1, and baseline, blood was sampled. This table comes from immunoSEQ multiplex PCR, and its TCRdb copy is limited to in-frame clones, with some not included. The sample contains about 62,000 clones, roughly 92% of which appear only once. The chain combines TRBV9 with TRBJ2-3; 10 bases are shared with TRBD2. The source is an adult with an advanced solid tumor such as melanoma, head and neck, liver or kidney cancer. The source material was CD4+ or CD8+ T cells sorted from blood, sampled in a trial of the OX40 agonist ivuxolimab. CDR3 in amino acids: CASSLGLAVTDTQYF. CDR3 sequence (DNA): TGTGCCAGCAGCCTTGGACTAGCGGTCACAGATACGCAGTATTTT.